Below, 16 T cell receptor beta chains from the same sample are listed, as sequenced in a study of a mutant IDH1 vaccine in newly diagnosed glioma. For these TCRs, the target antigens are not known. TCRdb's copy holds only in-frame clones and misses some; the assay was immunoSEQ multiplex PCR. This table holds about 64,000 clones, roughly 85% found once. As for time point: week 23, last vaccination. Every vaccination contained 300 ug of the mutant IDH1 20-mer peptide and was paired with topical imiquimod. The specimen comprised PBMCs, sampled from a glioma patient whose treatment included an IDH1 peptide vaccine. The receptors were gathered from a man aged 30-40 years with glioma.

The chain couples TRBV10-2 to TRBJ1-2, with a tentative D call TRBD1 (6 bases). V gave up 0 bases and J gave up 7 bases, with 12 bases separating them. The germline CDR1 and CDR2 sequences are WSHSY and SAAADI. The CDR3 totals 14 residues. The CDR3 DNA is TGCGCCAGCAGTGAGTCGGACGGGGGCGCTGGCTACACCTTC. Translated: CASSESDGGAGYTF.

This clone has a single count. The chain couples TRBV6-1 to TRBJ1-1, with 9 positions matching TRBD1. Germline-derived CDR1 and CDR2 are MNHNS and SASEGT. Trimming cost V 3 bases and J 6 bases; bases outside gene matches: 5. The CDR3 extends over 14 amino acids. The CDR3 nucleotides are TGTGCCAGCAGTGATGGACAGGGGTGGGCTGAAGCTTTCTTT. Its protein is CASSDGQGWAEAFF.

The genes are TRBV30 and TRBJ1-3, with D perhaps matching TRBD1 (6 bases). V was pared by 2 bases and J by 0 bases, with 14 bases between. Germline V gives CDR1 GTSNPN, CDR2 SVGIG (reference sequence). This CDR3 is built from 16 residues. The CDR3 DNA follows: TGTGCCTGGAGTACACACCGGGACAACTCTGGAAACACCATATATTTT. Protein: CAWSTHRDNSGNTIYF.

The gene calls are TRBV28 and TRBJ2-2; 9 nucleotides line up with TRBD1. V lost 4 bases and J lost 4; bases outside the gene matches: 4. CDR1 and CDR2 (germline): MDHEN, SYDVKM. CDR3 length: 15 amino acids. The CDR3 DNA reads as TGTGCCAGCAGTTATCTGGACAGGGGCACCGGGGAGCTGTTTTTT. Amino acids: CASSYLDRGTGELFF. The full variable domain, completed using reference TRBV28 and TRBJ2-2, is DVKVTQSSRYLVKRTGEKVFLECVQDMDHENMFWYRQDPGLGLRLIYFSYDVKMKEKGDIPEGYSVSREKKERFSLILESASTNQTSMYLCASSYLDRGTGELFFGEGSRLTVL.

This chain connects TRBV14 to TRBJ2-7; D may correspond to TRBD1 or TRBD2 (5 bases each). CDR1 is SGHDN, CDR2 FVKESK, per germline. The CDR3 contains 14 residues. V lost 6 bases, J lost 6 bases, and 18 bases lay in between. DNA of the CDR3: TGTGCCAGCAGTTCAGTGGGACCCCGGAGCGAGCAGTACTTC. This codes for CASSSVGPRSEQYF. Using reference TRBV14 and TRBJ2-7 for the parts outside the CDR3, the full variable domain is EAGVTQFPSHSVIEKGQTVTLRCDPISGHDNLYWYRRVMGKEIKFLLHFVKESKQDESGMPNNRFLAERTGGTYSTLKVQPAELEDSGVYFCASSSVGPRSEQYFGPGTRLTVT.

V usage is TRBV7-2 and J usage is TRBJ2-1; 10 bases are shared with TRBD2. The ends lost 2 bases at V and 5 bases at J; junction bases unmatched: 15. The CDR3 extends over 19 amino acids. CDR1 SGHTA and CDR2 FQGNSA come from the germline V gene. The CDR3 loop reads CASSLPRPSGGPRHNEQFF. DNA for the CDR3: TGTGCCAGCAGCTTACCCCGACCTAGCGGGGGCCCTAGACACAATGAGCAGTTCTTC.

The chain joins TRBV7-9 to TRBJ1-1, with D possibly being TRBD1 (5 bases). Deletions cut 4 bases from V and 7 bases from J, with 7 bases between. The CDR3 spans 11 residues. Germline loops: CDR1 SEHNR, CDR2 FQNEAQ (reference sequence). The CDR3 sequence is CASSSRGEAFF. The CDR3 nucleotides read TGTGCCAGCAGCTCGAGGGGTGAAGCTTTCTTT.

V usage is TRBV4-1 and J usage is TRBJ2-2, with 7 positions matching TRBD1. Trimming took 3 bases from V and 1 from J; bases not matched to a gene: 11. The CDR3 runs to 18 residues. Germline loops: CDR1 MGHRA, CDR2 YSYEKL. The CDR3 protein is CASSHYRGQVKNTGELFF. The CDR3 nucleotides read TGCGCCAGCAGCCACTACCGCGGACAGGTTAAGAACACCGGGGAGCTGTTTTTT.

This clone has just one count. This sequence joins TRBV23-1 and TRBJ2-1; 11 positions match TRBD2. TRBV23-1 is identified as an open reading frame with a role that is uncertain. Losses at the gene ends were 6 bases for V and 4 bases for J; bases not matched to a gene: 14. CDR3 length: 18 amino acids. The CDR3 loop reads CASSQNSSGTSGYNEQFF. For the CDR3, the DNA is TGCGCCAGCAGCCAGAACTCCTCCGGGACTAGCGGTTACAATGAGCAGTTCTTC.

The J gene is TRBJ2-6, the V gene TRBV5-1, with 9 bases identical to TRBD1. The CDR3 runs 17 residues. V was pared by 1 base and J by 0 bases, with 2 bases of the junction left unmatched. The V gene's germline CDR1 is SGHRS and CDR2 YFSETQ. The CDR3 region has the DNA TGCGCCAGCAGCTTGAACAGGGGGCCCTCTGGGGCCAACGTCCTGACTTTC. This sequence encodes CASSLNRGPSGANVLTF. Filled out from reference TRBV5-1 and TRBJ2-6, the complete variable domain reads KAGVTQTPRYLIKTRGQQVTLSCSPISGHRSVSWYQQTPGQGLQFLFEYFSETQRNKGNFPGRFSGRQFSNSRSEMNVSTLELGDSALYLCASSLNRGPSGANVLTFGAGSRLTVL.

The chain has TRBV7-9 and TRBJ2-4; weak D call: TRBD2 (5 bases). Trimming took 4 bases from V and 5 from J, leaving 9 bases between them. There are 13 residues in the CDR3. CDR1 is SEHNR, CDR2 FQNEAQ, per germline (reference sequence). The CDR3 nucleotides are TGTGCCAGCAGCTGGGAGTGGCAAAACATTCAGTACTTC. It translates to CASSWEWQNIQYF.

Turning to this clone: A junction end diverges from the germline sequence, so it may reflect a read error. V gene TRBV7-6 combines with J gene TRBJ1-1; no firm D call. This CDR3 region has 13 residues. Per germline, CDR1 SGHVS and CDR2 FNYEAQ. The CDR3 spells CAGSLHSRTEAFF. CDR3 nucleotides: TGTGCCGGCAGCCTTCATTCTCGGACTGAAGCTTTCTTT.

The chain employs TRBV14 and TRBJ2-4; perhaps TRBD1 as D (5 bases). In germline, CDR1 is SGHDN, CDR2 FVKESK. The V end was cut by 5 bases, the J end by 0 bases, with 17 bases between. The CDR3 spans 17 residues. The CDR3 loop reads CASSKGEGILAKNIQYF. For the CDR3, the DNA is TGTGCCAGCAGCAAAGGGGAAGGAATTCTAGCCAAAAACATTCAGTACTTC.

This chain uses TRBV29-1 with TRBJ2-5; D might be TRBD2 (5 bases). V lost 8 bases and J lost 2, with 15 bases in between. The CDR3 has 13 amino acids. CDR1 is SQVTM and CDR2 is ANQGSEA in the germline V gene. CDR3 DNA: TGCAGCACTACCGGGAACCCGCAAGAGACCCAGTACTTC. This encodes CSTTGNPQETQYF.

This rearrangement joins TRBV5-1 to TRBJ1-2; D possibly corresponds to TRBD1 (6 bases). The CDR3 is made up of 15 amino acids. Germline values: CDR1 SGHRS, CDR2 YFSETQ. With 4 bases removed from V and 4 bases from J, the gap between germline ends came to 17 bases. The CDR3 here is CASSLTLQGGYGYTF. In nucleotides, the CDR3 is TGCGCCAGCAGCCTTACCTTACAGGGTGGCTATGGCTACACCTTC.

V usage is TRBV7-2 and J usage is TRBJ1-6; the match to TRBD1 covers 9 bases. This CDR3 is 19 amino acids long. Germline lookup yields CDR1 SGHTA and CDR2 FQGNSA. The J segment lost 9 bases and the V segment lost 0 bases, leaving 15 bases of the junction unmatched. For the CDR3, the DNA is TGTGCCAGCAGCTTAGCCCCGGCCACAGGGGGCGCGAAGAGTTCACCCCTCCACTTT. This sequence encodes CASSLAPATGGAKSSPLHF.